Shown below are 22 T cell receptor beta chains from a single sample sequenced in a study of yellow fever vaccine responses in identical twins. MiXCR, applied by TCRdb to the RT-PCR reads, yields one record per CDR3 protein. Of 30,000 to 40,000 distinct CDR3 sequences listed, 60% are singletons. The sample in question was T cells from blood (PBMCs), unsorted or a sorted subset (not recorded which), obtained before or after yellow fever vaccination (not recorded which). Receptors were obtained from a woman aged 18-29 years who received the yellow fever vaccine.

The chain has TRBV25-1 and TRBJ2-4; D is ambiguous. The CDR3 is made up of 11 amino acids. Germline assignment: CDR1 MGHDK and CDR2 SYGVNS. Trimming stripped 8 bases from V and 6 bases from J, with 8 bases between. The CDR3 protein is CASGRLNIQYF. In DNA, the CDR3 is TGTGCCAGCGGAAGACTAAACATTCAGTACTTC. The full variable domain, completed using reference TRBV25-1 and TRBJ2-4, is EADIYQTPRYLVIGTGKKITLECSQTMGHDKMYWYQQDPGMELHLIHYSYGVNSTEKGDLSSESTVSRIRTEHFPLTLESARPSHTSQYLCASGRLNIQYFGAGTRLSVL.

This sequence joins TRBV10-3 and TRBJ1-1, with D possibly TRBD1 on 5 matching bases. Germline CDR1 and CDR2: ENHRY and SYGVKD. CDR3 length: 13 residues. V gave up 11 bases and J gave up 2 bases, with 15 bases separating them. The CDR3 DNA is TGTGCCTCCGGGGGACTGAGTAACACTGAAGCTTTCTTT. Translated, it gives CASGGLSNTEAFF.

The CDR3 sequence is CASSDSSGFSYNEQFF. CDR3 in DNA: TGCGCCAGCAGTGACTCTAGCGGGTTCTCCTACAATGAGCAGTTCTTC. The chain couples TRBV10-1 to TRBJ2-1, with TRBD2 matching 8 bases. Losses at the gene ends were 3 bases for V and 0 bases for J; bases not matched to a gene: 4. The germline gives CDR1 WNHNN, CDR2 SYGVQD (reference sequence). The CDR3 is 16 residues long.

The J gene is TRBJ2-7, the V gene TRBV28; D gene ambiguous. The ends were cut back, 3 bases at V and 5 bases at J, with 20 bases in the middle. Germline CDR1 MDHEN, CDR2 SYDVKM. The CDR3 sequence is 16 residues long. CDR3 nucleotide sequence: TGTGCCAGCAGTTTTACCCTTTTTCCCTCTCTTCACGAGCAGTACTTC. Protein: CASSFTLFPSLHEQYF.

This clonotype was recorded a few times. The genes are TRBV29-1 and TRBJ1-2; D not certain. Trimming removed 4 bases at V and 4 bases at J, with 25 bases between. The CDR3 consists of 17 residues. Per germline, CDR1 SQVTM and CDR2 ANQGSEA. CDR3 coding DNA: TGCAGCGTTGGGGCCTCAAAAGCGGCGGAGGGCCGCTATGGCTACACCTTC. The encoded protein is CSVGASKAAEGRYGYTF.

This clonotype turned up a few times. CDR3 sequence reads: CASSEKSNQPQHF. In nucleotides, the CDR3 is TGTGCCAGCAGTGAAAAGAGCAATCAGCCCCAGCATTTT. V gene TRBV6-1 combines with J gene TRBJ1-5; D uncertain. This CDR3 has 13 amino acids. Germline lookup yields CDR1 MNHNS and CDR2 SASEGT. V was trimmed by 2 bases and J by 1 base, leaving 3 bases between them.

The CDR3 nucleotides are TGTGCCAGCAGCCCGGGAGGGTTAGAGACCCAGTACTTC. This sequence encodes CASSPGGLETQYF. The V gene is TRBV5-6, the J gene TRBJ2-5; 8 nucleotides line up with TRBD2. This CDR3 is built from 13 residues. Germline V lookup: CDR1 SGHDT, CDR2 YYEEEE. After removal of 4 bases from V and 4 bases from J, the junction contained 3 bases not matched to a gene.

The rearrangement joins TRBV7-6 to TRBJ2-5; D may match TRBD1 or TRBD2 (6 bases each). The CDR3 has 16 amino acids. The germline V gene has CDR1 SGHVS and CDR2 FNYEAQ. Trimming pared 5 bases from V and 1 base from J, leaving 17 bases between. CDR3 in DNA: TGTGCCAGCAGCCCCGGAGTGGGGGGCCTCCAAGAGACCCAGTACTTC. It specifies CASSPGVGGLQETQYF. Filled out from reference TRBV7-6 and TRBJ2-5, the complete variable domain reads GAGVSQSPRYKVTKRGQDVALRCDPISGHVSLYWYRQALGQGPEFLTYFNYEAQQDKSGLPNDRFSAERPEGSISTLTIQRTEQRDSAMYRCASSPGVGGLQETQYFGPGTRLLVL.

This clonotype was seen once. The V gene is TRBV13, the J gene TRBJ2-5, with 10 bases that match TRBD2. V was pared by 8 bases and J by 5 bases, with 8 bases of the junction left unmatched. Germline V CDR1 and CDR2: PRHDT, FYEKMQ (reference sequence). The CDR3 length is 14 residues. In DNA, the CDR3 is TGTGCCAGCTCCCTAGCGGGAGTTTCTGAGACCCAGTACTTC. It is translated as CASSLAGVSETQYF.

This clonotype was counted only a few times. CDR3 in amino acids: CASSEAGVAGEGSSDTQYF. DNA for the CDR3: TGTGCCAGCAGTGAAGCGGGAGTAGCGGGAGAGGGGTCCTCCGATACGCAGTATTTT. The chain combines TRBV2 with TRBJ2-3; 9 positions match TRBD2. Germline loops: CDR1 SNHLY, CDR2 FYNNEI. Losses at the gene ends were 0 bases for V and 6 bases for J; bases not matched to a gene: 16. This CDR3 contains 19 residues.

The chain joins TRBV12-3 or TRBV12-4 to TRBJ2-4; 8 bases agree with TRBD1. There are 17 residues in the CDR3. V was pared by 4 bases and J by 0 bases, with 8 bases of the junction left unmatched. CDR3 bases: TGTGCCAGCAGTTCCTTAGGACAGGGAATAGCCAAAAACATTCAGTACTTC. Its translation: CASSSLGQGIAKNIQYF.

The chain recombines TRBV29-1 with TRBJ1-5, with D possibly being TRBD1 (5 bases). Trimming cost V 6 bases and J 5 bases, with 8 bases left between them. The CDR3 extends over 11 amino acids. The germline V gene has CDR1 SQVTM and CDR2 ANQGSEA. CDR3 region: CSVGVDQPQHF. CDR3 DNA sequence: TGCAGCGTGGGGGTGGATCAGCCCCAGCATTTT. Full variable domain (outside the CDR3, taken from reference TRBV29-1 and TRBJ1-5): SAVISQKPSRDICQRGTSLTIQCQVDSQVTMMFWYRQQPGQSLTLIATANQGSEATYESGFVIDKFPISRPNLTFSTLTVSNMSPEDSSIYLCSVGVDQPQHFGDGTRLSIL.

A few counts support this clonotype. CDR3 DNA sequence: TGTGCCACCAGCAAGCATAGCGGAGCCGGGGATGAGCAGTTCTTC. It encodes CATSKHSGAGDEQFF. The chain uses TRBV15 and TRBJ2-1; maybe TRBD2 (6 bases). This CDR3 has 15 residues. Between the trimmed V and J ends, which lost 4 bases and 8 bases, there was a span of 18 bases. From germline, CDR1 is LNHNV and CDR2 YYDKDF (reference sequence).

This clonotype was observed a few times. The chain has TRBV6-2 or TRBV6-3 and TRBJ2-7; D call uncertain. The CDR3 length is 13 residues. V was shortened by 2 bases and J by 3 bases, with 8 bases between the two germline ends. Germline values: CDR1 MNHEY, CDR2 SVGEGT. The CDR3 nucleotides read TGTGCCAGCAGTTACGGCCGCAACTACGAGCAGTACGTC. It codes for CASSYGRNYEQYV.

Only one count was recorded for this clonotype. This chain joins TRBV24-1 and TRBJ2-7; D is perhaps TRBD1 (6 bases). CDR3 size: 15 residues. Germline V CDR1 and CDR2: KGHDR, SFDVKD. V lost 6 bases to trimming and J lost 5 bases, with 19 bases between them. The CDR3 sequence is CATSSTPGEFHEQYF. In nucleotides, the CDR3 is TGTGCCACCAGTTCGACTCCAGGGGAATTCCACGAGCAGTACTTC.

The chain uses TRBV29-1 and TRBJ2-1; 12 bases are shared with TRBD1. CDR3 length: 17 residues. V trimming: 4 bases; J trimming: 6 bases; junction bases outside the gene matches: 13. CDR1 is SQVTM, CDR2 ANQGSEA, per germline. CDR3 in amino acids: CSVASLSWDRGPNEQFF. CDR3 nucleotides: TGCAGCGTTGCCAGCCTGTCCTGGGACAGGGGGCCCAATGAGCAGTTCTTC.

The V and J genes are TRBV2 and TRBJ1-5; the D gene is possibly TRBD1 (5 bases). The CDR3 totals 15 residues. Trimming cost V 6 bases and J 3 bases, with 15 bases left between them. Looked up from germline, CDR1 is SNHLY and CDR2 is FYNNEI. In nucleotides, the CDR3 is TGTGCCAGCAGAGACGGGACGGCTCTCAATCAGCCCCAGCATTTT. Residues: CASRDGTALNQPQHF.

The genes are TRBV20-1 and TRBJ2-1; possible D gene TRBD1, 6 bases. Trimming took 3 bases from V and 8 from J, leaving 17 bases between them. Looked up from germline, CDR1 is DFQATT and CDR2 is SNEGSKA (reference sequence). CDR3 length: 14 amino acids. The CDR3 DNA follows: TGCAGTGCTAGCGCCGGGACAACCGGCGATGAGCAGTTCTTC. Protein: CSASAGTTGDEQFF.

This chain links TRBV29-1 with TRBJ2-1; D possibly corresponds to TRBD1 (6 bases). V shed 6 bases and J shed 4 bases, with 16 bases lying between them. This CDR3 is 14 amino acids long. Germline CDR1 is SQVTM and CDR2 is ANQGSEA. The CDR3 region has the DNA TGCAGCGTGGGGGCACTGGGGGTTTACAATGAGCAGTTCTTC. It codes for CSVGALGVYNEQFF.

The rearrangement uses TRBV4-2 and TRBJ1-1; D is unclear. The V end lost 0 bases, the J end lost 6 bases, and 5 bases lay between the germline ends. This CDR3 has 12 amino acids. Germline CDR1 LGHNA, CDR2 YNFKEQ. The DNA for the CDR3 is TGTGCCAGCAGCCAAGAAGGGCCTGAAGCTTTCTTT. This gives the protein CASSQEGPEAFF.

The chain is built from TRBV2 and TRBJ2-3, with TRBD1 matching over 8 bases. This CDR3 comprises 16 residues. Germline CDR1 SNHLY, CDR2 FYNNEI. V lost 1 base to trimming and J lost 8 bases; unmatched junction nucleotides: 11. CDR3 region: CASSEGDRPLPPTQYF. The CDR3 DNA follows: TGTGCCAGCAGTGAAGGGGACAGGCCCCTCCCCCCTACGCAGTATTTT.

This sequence joins TRBV10-3 and TRBJ1-1, with D unclear. This CDR3 is built from 15 residues. Germline V CDR1 and CDR2: ENHRY, SYGVKD. Trimming removed 2 bases from V and 1 base from J, with 11 bases in between. CDR3 sequence: CAISEIRTENTEAFF. The CDR3, as DNA: TGTGCCATCAGTGAGATCCGGACGGAGAACACTGAAGCTTTCTTT.